The rows below give T cell receptor beta chains drawn from one sample of a study of cytomegalovirus exposure and HLA in healthy donors. Clones were read by immunoSEQ multiplex PCR, and TCRdb kept only the in-frame ones, dropping some. Altogether over 60,000 clones are present, 85% to 95% being singletons, with the ten largest covering around 3%. The sample was PBMCs. All receptors come from a man between 18 and 35 years old in good health and CMV-seronegative. The CDR3 runs from the conserved cysteine through the conserved F or W. Fields, in order: V gene, D gene, J gene, clone size, CDR3 protein, CDR3 DNA. D genes are given only for firm matches. Some rows mark clone size as missing; the rest say once, few, many or name a class of expanded clone.

V: TRBV5-1
D: -
J: TRBJ1-4
size: -
CDR3: CASSLESAGTYEKLFF
DNA: TGCGCCAGCAGCTTGGAATCCGCGGGGACGTACGAAAAACTGTTTTTT

V: TRBV19
D: -
J: TRBJ1-1
size: -
CDR3: CASSIALFGGTEAFF
DNA: TGTGCCAGTAGTATAGCGCTTTTCGGAGGAACTGAAGCTTTCTTT

V: TRBV7-9
D: TRBD1
J: TRBJ1-1
size: -
CDR3: CASNRIPGQGANTEAFF
DNA: TGTGCCAGCAACCGAATCCCGGGACAGGGGGCGAACACTGAAGCTTTCTTT

V: TRBV6-5
D: -
J: TRBJ1-6
size: -
CDR3: CASNNLGLLNSPLHF
DNA: TGTGCCAGCAATAACCTCGGACTCCTTAATTCACCCCTCCACTTT

V: TRBV2
D: -
J: TRBJ2-7
size: few
CDR3: CARSAPQVTYEQYF
DNA: TGTGCCAGAAGTGCGCCACAGGTAACCTACGAGCAGTACTTC

V: TRBV27
D: TRBD1
J: TRBJ1-4
size: -
CDR3: CASRSGTGTEKLFF
DNA: TGTGCCAGCAGGTCGGGGACAGGGACTGAAAAACTGTTTTTT

V: TRBV27
D: -
J: TRBJ1-1
size: -
CDR3: CASSSMGHTNTEAFF
DNA: TGTGCCAGCAGTTCAATGGGACATACGAACACTGAAGCTTTCTTT

V: TRBV25-1
D: TRBD1
J: TRBJ1-2
size: -
CDR3: CASSPGGSYGYTF
DNA: TGTGCCAGCAGCCCAGGGGGGTCCTATGGCTACACCTTC

V: TRBV28
D: TRBD1
J: TRBJ1-1
size: -
CDR3: CASSPYRGGTVLNTEAFF
DNA: TGTGCCAGCAGTCCCTACAGGGGTGGTACAGTATTGAACACTGAAGCTTTCTTT

V: TRBV19
D: -
J: TRBJ1-2
size: -
CDR3: CASRQEVYGYTF
DNA: TGTGCCAGCCGACAGGAAGTCTATGGCTACACCTTC